This paragraph reports one T cell receptor (beta chain). This record belongs to a study of blood T cell repertoires in COVID-19. Produced via immunoSEQ multiplex PCR; TCRdb's table is partial and in-frame only. In the table there are approximately 300,000 clones, 85% of which are singletons. Participant age was roughly 18 to 90 years, and participants resided in 24 US areas. Donors were grouped by their self-reported clinical history. Exposed enrollees had met someone with a PCR-confirmed or clinician-diagnosed COVID-19 case at some point within the 2 weeks before study entry. The V gene's germline CDR1 is MNHEY and CDR2 SMNVEV (reference sequence). This CDR3 contains 13 residues. The junction had 3 bases not matched to a gene; V was cut back by 8 bases and J by 4 bases.

The specimen was PBMCs or T cells enriched from blood (not recorded which). V and J are TRBV27 and TRBJ1-1; 11 nucleotides align to TRBD1. The clonotype comes from a woman under 40 who had been exposed to COVID-19. The CDR3 sequence: CASRDRGFTEAFF. The DNA of the CDR3 is TGTGCCAGCCGGGACAGGGGGTTCACTGAAGCTTTCTTT.